Listed below are T cell receptor beta chains from one sample, sequenced in a study of tumor and adjacent non-tumor tissue in lung cancer. In TCRdb, the multiplex PCR reads were re-called with MiXCR into one record per CDR3 protein. The table lists about 120,000 distinct CDR3 sequences, 84% of them singletons. The sample comprised lung tumor tissue. The receptors come from a man between 65 and 85 years old with non-small cell lung cancer. CDR3s include the opening cysteine and the closing phenylalanine or tryptophan. The D gene is left open where the match is weak. Some rows have no size entry. The others give once, few or many, or a class for an expanded clone.

clone size,J gene,D gene,V gene,CDR3 DNA,CDR3 protein
many,TRBJ2-2,TRBD2,TRBV11-2,TGTGCCAGCAGCCCCAGGACTAGCGGGAGCAGGGCCGGGGAGCTGTTTTTT,CASSPRTSGSRAGELFF
-,TRBJ1-2,-,TRBV12-3/TRBV12-4,TGTACCAGCAGTTTCGGGCCGATCTATTGCTACACCTTC,CTSSFGPIYCYTF
-,TRBJ2-7,-,TRBV29-1,TGCAGCGTGAGGGACTTCACGTATGAGCAGTACTTC,CSVRDFTYEQYF
many,TRBJ2-2,-,TRBV19,TGTGCCAGTTTCCATTGGGGTACGAACACCGGGGAGCTGTTTTTT,CASFHWGTNTGELFF
once,TRBJ2-2,TRBD1,TRBV5-4,TGTGCCAGCAGCTTACGGCCAGTGACAGGGATCCCTGGGGAGCTGTTTTTT,CASSLRPVTGIPGELFF
-,TRBJ1-1,TRBD1,TRBV5-4,TGTGCCGACAGGCCGACAGGGGGCACGATGAACACTGAAGCTTTCTTT,CADRPTGGTMNTEAFF
-,TRBJ2-1,-,TRBV20-1,TGCAGTGAGGTGACGAGCCTCTTACTGCATGAGCAGTTCTTC,CSEVTSLLLHEQFF
-,TRBJ1-2,-,TRBV28,TGTGCCAGCAGTTTAACAGCCGGCAACTATGACTACATCTTC,CASSLTAGNYDYIF
-,TRBJ2-7,TRBD1,TRBV20-1,TGCAGTGCGGAGCTGACAGGGGTATACGAGCAGTACTTC,CSAELTGVYEQYF
-,TRBJ1-6,TRBD1,TRBV25-1,TGCGCCAACAGTCTGACAGGGAACGGGCCCCTCCACTTT,CANSLTGNGPLHF
-,TRBJ2-2,-,TRBV5-4,TGTGCCAGCAGCCGGGTTAGGGACTCCGGTGAGCTGTTTTTT,CASSRVRDSGELFF
-,TRBJ2-7,-,TRBV4-3,TGCGCCAGCAGCCAAGATCAAATGGGATACAACAAGCAGTACTTC,CASSQDQMGYNKQYF
-,TRBJ2-1,-,TRBV6-1,TGTGCCAGCAATGAAGACCTGGGACTCTTTGGCTACGATGAGCAGTTCTTC,CASNEDLGLFGYDEQFF
few,TRBJ2-1,-,TRBV6-1,TGTGCCAGCACTAATATCGGGTCGCAGGGATTGGTCGTTGAGCAGTTCTTC,CASTNIGSQGLVVEQFF
-,TRBJ1-6,-,TRBV6-5,TGTGCCAGCTGGTATTCCGACGGTAAAAATTCACCCCACCACTTT,CASWYSDGKNSPHHF
-,TRBJ2-1,-,TRBV11-2,TGTGCCAGCAGCTTAGGGTTCGGGTGGACCTACAGTGAGCAGTTCTTC,CASSLGFGWTYSEQFF
-,TRBJ2-1,TRBD2,TRBV7-8,TGTGCCAGCAGCTTAGAGGCGGGGGGCTTTTACAATGAGCAGTTCTTC,CASSLEAGGFYNEQFF
-,TRBJ2-3,TRBD2,TRBV11-2,TGTGCGAGCAGCCCTATACTAGCGGGGGGACATCGAGATACGCAGTATTTT,CASSPILAGGHRDTQYF
-,TRBJ1-1,TRBD1,TRBV11-2,TGTGCCAGTAGCTTACCCAGGACAGGGACCACTGAAGCTCTCTTT,CASSLPRTGTTEALF
-,TRBJ1-1,TRBD1,TRBV20-1,TGCAGTGCTGGGGGCAGGGGGCAGGGCACTGAAGCTCTCTTT,CSAGGRGQGTEALF
-,TRBJ2-4,TRBD2,TRBV12-3/TRBV12-4,TGTGTGAGCAGAGCGGGAGGGAAAAACATTCAGTACTTC,CVSRAGGKNIQYF
-,TRBJ1-6,-,TRBV6-5,TGTGCCAGAAGTTACGGCAACTTAGGTCATTCACCCCTCCACTTT,CARSYGNLGHSPLHF
-,TRBJ2-1,TRBD2,TRBV5-4,TGTGCCAAGAGCGGGGAGCGGAGTGGCTCCTACAATGAGCAGTTCTTC,CAKSGERSGSYNEQFF
-,TRBJ1-6,TRBD1,TRBV12-3/TRBV12-4,TGTGCCAGCAGTCCCGGGACAGGTAGTAACTCTTCACCCCTCTACTTT,CASSPGTGSNSSPLYF
once,TRBJ2-7,TRBD1,TRBV18,TGTGCCAGCTCACCACTTGGACAGGGATACGAGCAGTACTTC,CASSPLGQGYEQYF
many,TRBJ1-3,-,TRBV10-2,TGCGCCAGCAGTCGGGACCCTGGAAACACCATATATTTT,CASSRDPGNTIYF
-,TRBJ2-1,TRBD2,TRBV4-1,TGCGCCAGCAGCCGAGAAGCGGCTAGCGGGAGGGCAAATGGGCAGTTCTTC,CASSREAASGRANGQFF
-,TRBJ1-6,-,TRBV6-5,TGTGCCAGCAGTTACTCGATTGGGAGTTCACCCTTCCACTTT,CASSYSIGSSPFHF
-,TRBJ2-7,TRBD1,TRBV6-5,TGTACCAGCAGTTTCTCCTGGACAGGATCCGAGCAGTACTTC,CTSSFSWTGSEQYF
-,TRBJ2-5,-,TRBV5-4,TGTGCCAGCAGCTTGGGGGGAGAAGAGACCCACTACTTT,CASSLGGEETHYF
-,TRBJ2-1,-,TRBV6-5,TGTGCCAGCTGTACGAGGTTAGGGAGGTTCAATGAGCAGTTCTTC,CASCTRLGRFNEQFF
-,TRBJ2-5,TRBD1,TRBV6-5,TGTGCCAGTAGTTCCGCCGGGACAGGGTTCCCACAAGTGTCCCAGTACTTC,CASSSAGTGFPQVSQYF
-,TRBJ2-4,TRBD1,TRBV6-2/TRBV6-3,TGTGCCAGCTCATCAACAACCGGGACAGGGGTTTACATACACTACTTC,CASSSTTGTGVYIHYF
-,TRBJ2-1,TRBD2,TRBV11-3,TGTGCCAGCAGCTTGAGGGCTAGCGGGAGTTTTGAGCAGTTCTTC,CASSLRASGSFEQFF
-,TRBJ2-3,-,TRBV5-6,TGTACCAGCAGCCTGGTGGGGGAGACAGAGTATCGCGCAGATACGCAGTATTTT,CTSSLVGETEYRADTQYF
once,TRBJ1-2,-,TRBV7-9,TGTGCCAGCAGTCCGTCGGAGAGTAACTATGGCTACACATTC,CASSPSESNYGYTF
-,TRBJ2-2,TRBD2,TRBV19,TGTGGCAGTAGTATGGGACTAGGGAGGACCGGGGAGCTGTTTTTT,CGSSMGLGRTGELFF
-,TRBJ2-3,-,TRBV11-2,TGTACCAGCAGCCTAACCCCAGGGTCAAATATGCGGTATTTT,CTSSLTPGSNMRYF
-,TRBJ2-5,-,TRBV12-3/TRBV12-4,TGTGCCAGCAGTTTAGGGGAGCACCAAGAGACCCAGTACTTC,CASSLGEHQETQYF
-,TRBJ2-7,-,TRBV30,TGTGCCTGGAGTGCCTCCGGGAGTCGGGACGAGCAGTACTTC,CAWSASGSRDEQYF
-,TRBJ2-7,-,TRBV11-2,TGTGCCAGCAGCAACCAGGGGGGCGAGTACTACTTC,CASSNQGGEYYF
-,TRBJ2-3,-,TRBV4-2,TGTGCCAGCAGCCAAGCCCTCTCGGACCTAGGCACAGATATGCAGTATTTT,CASSQALSDLGTDMQYF
-,TRBJ2-7,-,TRBV10-3,TGTGCCATCCGTGGAGGCCACGGAATCGATCAGTACTTC,CAIRGGHGIDQYF
-,TRBJ1-5,-,TRBV4-1,TGCCCCAGCGCCAAGTATCTGACGGGGGATAGCATTCAGTCCCAGCACTTT,CPSAKYLTGDSIQSQHF
-,TRBJ2-5,-,TRBV4-1,TGCGCCATCGGCCAAGAGGATAGTGGGGGGGCCTGGGAGACCCAGTACTTC,CAIGQEDSGGAWETQYF
-,TRBJ1-1,-,TRBV11-2,TGTGTCGTCAGCTTCGCCAATTCAAGGAACACTGAAGCTTTCTTT,CVVSFANSRNTEAFF
-,TRBJ1-1,TRBD1,TRBV6-6,TGTACCAGCAGTTACTCACCGGGACAGGGAGACACTGGAGCTTTCTTT,CTSSYSPGQGDTGAFF
once,TRBJ2-5,-,TRBV5-4,TGTGCCAGCAGCCTTCTTAAGGGGATAACGAGAGAGACTCAGCACTTC,CASSLLKGITRETQHF
-,TRBJ2-1,-,TRBV5-6,TGTGACAGCAGCTTGGCATTCCAGGGTTCCTACAATGAGCAGTTCTTC,CDSSLAFQGSYNEQFF
once,TRBJ1-2,-,TRBV2,TGTGCCGGAGAGGGTTCAGGGACCTATGACTACACCTTC,CAGEGSGTYDYTF